The entry that follows covers one T cell receptor (beta chain) sequence. This clone's antigen is unknown. No base qualities exist here, and no much larger clone lies one base off it. This sample is drawn from a study of cytomegalovirus exposure and HLA in healthy donors (dated by TCRdb to 2017 to 2019). With respect to the entire study: An earlier analysis of 587 of the donors reported approximately 290 Gb of sequence data and around 110 million unique TCR beta sequences from around 200 million T cells. All discovery cohort repertoires had been generated using a single sequencing platform. In addition to the first cohort of 650 to 800 subjects, a separate validation cohort of some 120 different subjects was used. On average, around 230,000 unique TCR beta nucleotide sequences were sequenced per donor among some 420 genotyped donors of the cohort, with roughly 18% of those sequences being non-productive. The aim of the study was to test whether cataloging public T cell receptors could identify signatures of past pathogen exposure. Donor age, sex, ethnicity and CMV serostatus were compiled together with the repertoire data. Rather than drawing on any new phenotypic data, the later analysis identified candidate immune exposures from TCR beta sequences and the way those sequences occurred across donors. Roughly 300 gigabases of sequencing data and around 85 million unique TCR sequences made up an early release that covered several hundred HLA-typed donors. Typing coverage varied by locus: 629-630 donors for A, B, C, DRB1 and DQB1; about 520 for DQA1; some 610 for DPA1; roughly 450 for DPB1. To decide whether each TCR beta V gene segment behaved as functional or pseudogenic, an earlier analysis of some 600 of the donors relied on high-throughput TCR beta sequencing. High-throughput TCR immunosequencing, statistical association of individual TCRs with disease status, and machine learning were combined to predict cytomegalovirus infection status. A later analysis re-analyzed previously published TCR beta repertoires from roughly 600 donors and added high-resolution HLA genotyping to study TCR occurrence patterns. The T cell repertoires of some 700 subjects were profiled by immunosequencing and related to cytomegalovirus serostatus. Of the 300 to 500 genotyped donors, approximately 80% were placed in the genetic ancestry cluster associated with self-reported Caucasian donors. Genome-wide SNP genotypes for about 65% of the roughly 670 donors were used in a later genetic analysis, which treated that subset as a discovery cohort. Several DR-DQ haplotypes were handled as single units for association and clustering because linkage in the cohort was strong. Class I and class II HLA loci were covered by the typing at four-digit resolution. Findings and caveats that apply to the study as a whole: In a later analysis, the rate of TCR association differed among HLA loci, with DRB1 alleles having the most associated TCRs and HLA-C alleles having the fewest. Roughly uniform sequencing depth across donors was assumed in presence/absence analyses, although this assumption may not hold. It was suggested by the authors that the approach could potentially be generalized to other disease states and immunological phenotypes. The cohort was sequenced for TCR beta chains only, and without alpha or paired-chain data the features that could be detected were limited. Some IMGT-functional V segments, including TRBV6-2 and TRBV6-3, could not be told apart with the 87-base-pair reads, so those segments were excluded. Across donors, most TCR sequences were observed very rarely, whereas some public TCRs were present in many individuals. A later genetic analysis associated a missense DCLRE1C variant with V-gene and J-gene trimming of TCR beta chains, and an independent cohort replicated the association. In a later analysis, HLA-associated TCR beta chains showed more clonal expansion and lower generation probabilities than non-associated chains that were equally common. Several of the top co-occurrence clusters appeared to be linked to parvovirus B19, influenza, CMV and Epstein-Barr virus, according to a later analysis. The classifier was reported to diagnose cytomegalovirus status with high specificity and sensitivity in both the original cohort and the validation cohort. When HLA alleles, especially DR and DQ, strongly co-occurred, attributing TCR associations to individual alleles was difficult. Most CMV-associated TCR beta chains appeared to be HLA-restricted in a later analysis, and the HLA associations seemed to be driven largely by CMV exposure. The sequencing pipeline was judged likely to have produced a cluster of highly shared sequence variants as a technical artifact. Around 16 rarely observed V segments, including chromosome 9 orphons, were excluded from the earlier analysis of several hundred of the donors because counts were too low. Because HLA typing was unavailable for some donors at each locus, only the typed subset was used in association tests. The study gave a list of under 200 TCR beta chains associated with cytomegalovirus. Compared with the roughly 670-donor mean, donors in an Asian-associated ancestry cluster had fewer N-insertions in productive TCRs, according to a later genetic analysis. In an earlier analysis of some 640 of the donors, most TCR beta V segments were observed in productive rearrangements about 90% or about 30% of the time, broadly matching IMGT annotations. Correlated functional status among segregating V segments might be attributable to linkage disequilibrium, but an unknown experimental factor could not be ruled out. For the cohort, immune exposure information was limited to CMV serostatus. In a later analysis, over 15,000 TCR beta sequences were associated with specific HLA alleles at a false discovery rate of 0.05. A further reported finding was that TCR beta sequences accurately predicted the HLA-A and HLA-B alleles for most subjects in the first cohort. Three of the identified cytomegalovirus-associated TCR beta chains were confirmed in vitro to be specific for cytomegalovirus antigens.

Between the V and J ends, shortened by 3 bases and 2 bases respectively, the junction contains 13 bases. The CDR3 has 15 amino acids, counting the end cysteine and phenylalanine. Only the CDR3 portion is preserved as DNA: 45 bases, with reading frame beginning at the first base. The CDR1 and CDR2 encoded by the germline V gene are MGHRA and YSYEKL. To prepare the library, the immunoSEQ multiplex PCR assay was applied. For the multiplex PCR, a mixture combining 60 forward primers for TCR Vbeta segments and 13 reverse primers for TCR Jbeta segments was used. The CDR3 region of rearranged TCR beta genes was amplified from genomic DNA with a multiplex PCR assay. The amplified TCR beta libraries were sequenced on the Illumina HiSeq System as 87-base-pair reads. On the authors' methods: In a later analysis, tens of millions of unique TCR beta chains were counted across the 690 or so repertoires, and roughly 10 million of these chains were shared by at least two donors. To remove PCR and sequencing errors, raw reads were error-corrected and collapsed into unique sequences using a nearest-neighbor algorithm that merged closely related sequences. To assign V, D and J gene segments, CDR3 sequences were aligned to IMGT reference sequences. For a sequence to be retained, a match of at least six nucleotides was required to both a V gene segment and a J gene segment. Rearrangements were classified as productive when the CDR3 lacked stop codons and remained in frame with V and J, and all other rearrangements were classified as non-productive. Following IMGT convention, CDR3 was defined as the stretch from the second conserved V-encoded cysteine up to the conserved J-encoded phenylalanine. The earlier analysis of about 500 of the donors excluded sequences that lacked an unambiguous match to a single V gene segment. An earlier analysis of some 610 of the donors called V segments functional above 56.7% productive rearrangements and segregating when the between-donor standard deviation exceeded 5%. A statistical classification framework was developed to diagnose cytomegalovirus status using the catalog of TCR beta chain sequences. In a later analysis, V and J genes were assigned by comparing TCR nucleotide sequences against IMGT/GENE-DB human TR gene sequences. The TCRdist pipeline was used in a later analysis to assign CDR3 sequences and most-parsimonious VDJ recombination scenarios. In a later analysis, every TCR beta chain was defined by the combination of its CDR3 amino acid sequence and its V-gene family, and reads without a unique V-gene family were dropped. To address suspected cross-contamination and a sequencing artifact, a later analysis removed around 600 highly shared, low-generation-probability nucleotide sequences. For each public chain, a later analysis derived a clonal expansion index from normalized ranks of inferred template counts within each repertoire. In a later analysis, generation probabilities were computed with a VDJ recombination model fitted to out-of-frame rearrangements, and the resulting probabilities were checked against IGoR. In a later analysis, hypergeometric tests were used to score TCR-TCR, TCR-HLA and TCR-CMV co-occurrence, with a repertoire-size bias correction applied to TCR pairs. False discovery rates were estimated in a later analysis by permuting HLA or CMV assignments 20 times. In a later analysis, co-occurring TCRs were grouped using DBSCAN, and TCRdist sequence similarity was added for clustering within HLA-allele-positive subsets. Repertoires with fewer than 30,000 or more than 120,000 public chains, plus five repertoires with anomalous nucleotide sharing, were excluded from co-occurrence clustering. As stored in TCRdb, this immuneACCESS dataset retains in-frame rearrangements with V and J assigned. A fraction of the clones does not appear; measured against another copy, unresolved V genes explain less than half of the discrepancy, and the remainder lacks a known reason. V and J calls and clone size are copied from that table; D and trimming were computed from the DNA. The sample has 160,000 or so clones on record, 60% to 85% of them singletons. The leading ten clones occupy approximately 3% of the sample.

The cohort was made up of roughly 670 healthy bone marrow donors. Cohort members were all nominally healthy when sampled, although unrecorded immune exposures were likely present. The donor was CMV seronegative and was included in the group of a few hundred seronegative cohort members. A peripheral blood sample was collected from each donor, and TCR beta sequencing was performed on peripheral blood mononuclear cells. Genomic DNA extraction from the blood cell samples was performed with the Qiagen DNeasy Blood Extraction Kit. The specimen was PBMCs. The rearrangement combines TRBV4-1 with TRBJ1-2; the D gene assignment is ambiguous. The receptor comes from a woman aged 40 to 50 in good health and CMV-seronegative. The DNA sequence is as follows: TGCGCCAGCAGCCAGGCGGGAACCCTCAACTATGGCTACACCTTC. It encodes CASSQAGTLNYGYTF.